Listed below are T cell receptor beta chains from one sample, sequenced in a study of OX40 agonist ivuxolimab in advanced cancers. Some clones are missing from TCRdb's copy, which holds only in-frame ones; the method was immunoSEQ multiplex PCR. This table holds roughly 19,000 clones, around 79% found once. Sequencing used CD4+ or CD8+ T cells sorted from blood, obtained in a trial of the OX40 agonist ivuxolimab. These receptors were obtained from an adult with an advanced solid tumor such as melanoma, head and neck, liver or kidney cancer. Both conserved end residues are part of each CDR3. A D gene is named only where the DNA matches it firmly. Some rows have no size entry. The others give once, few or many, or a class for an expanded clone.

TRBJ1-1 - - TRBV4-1 CASSQFESSNTEAFF TGCGCCAGCAGCCAATTCGAGAGCAGTAACACTGAAGCTTTCTTT
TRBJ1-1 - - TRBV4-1 CASSRGQPKMAFF TGCGCCAGCAGCCGAGGACAGCCAAAGATGGCTTTCTTT
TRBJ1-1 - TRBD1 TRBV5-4 CASSLATGRAEAFF TGTGCCAGCAGCTTAGCGACAGGGCGTGCGGAAGCTTTCTTT
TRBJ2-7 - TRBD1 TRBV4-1 CASSTGVPYEQYF TGCGCCAGTTCGACAGGGGTTCCCTACGAGCAGTACTTC
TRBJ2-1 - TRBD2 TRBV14 CASSQDLGRGSSYNEQFF TGTGCCAGCAGCCAAGATCTCGGGCGGGGGAGCTCCTACAATGAGCAGTTCTTC
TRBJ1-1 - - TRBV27 CASSLSGYTEAFF TGTGCCAGCAGTTTATCGGGGTACACTGAAGCTTTCTTT
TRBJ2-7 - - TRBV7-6 CASSLGGDSYEQYF TGTGCCAGCAGCTTAGGGGGGGACTCCTACGAGCAGTACTTC
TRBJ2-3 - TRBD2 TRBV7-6 CASSFAGVAGGTDTQYF TGTGCCAGCAGCTTCGCGGGGGTTGCAGGAGGCACAGATACGCAGTATTTT
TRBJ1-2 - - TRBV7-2 CASSLGGSYGYTF TGTGCCAGCAGCTTAGGGGGTAGCTATGGCTACACCTTC
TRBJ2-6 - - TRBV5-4 CASSLVTRGVDGANVLTF TGTGCCAGCAGCTTGGTTACCAGGGGGGTGGACGGGGCCAACGTCCTGACTTTC
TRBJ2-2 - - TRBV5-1 CASSLDSYTGELFF TGCGCCAGCAGCTTGGACAGCTACACCGGGGAGCTGTTTTTT
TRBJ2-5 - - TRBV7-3 CASSLTGHSETQYF TGTGCCAGCAGCTTAACGGGCCACTCAGAGACCCAGTACTTC
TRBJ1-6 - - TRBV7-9 CASTGGASTALHF TGTGCCAGCACGGGCGGTGCCTCAACAGCCCTCCACTTT
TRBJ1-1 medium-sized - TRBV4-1 CASSQGTSNTEAFF TGCGCCAGCAGCCAAGGGACTTCGAACACTGAAGCTTTCTTT
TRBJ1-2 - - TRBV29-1 CSVEGRTKQQGRGYTF TGCAGCGTTGAAGGCAGGACTAAACAACAGGGTCGTGGCTACACCTTC
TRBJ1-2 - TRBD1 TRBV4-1 CASSSRQGAQDGYTF TGCGCCAGCAGCAGTAGACAGGGGGCGCAGGATGGCTACACCTTC
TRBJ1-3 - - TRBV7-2 CASSLGISGNTIYF TGTGCCAGCAGCTTAGGTATCTCTGGAAACACCATATATTTT
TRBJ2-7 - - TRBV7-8 CASSLAQRGSSYEQYF TGTGCCAGCAGCTTAGCGCAGAGAGGCAGCTCCTACGAGCAGTACTTC
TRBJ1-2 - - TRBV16 CASSQGAADADF TGTGCCAGCAGCCAGGGTGCGGCGGACGCCGACTTC
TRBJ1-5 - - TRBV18 CASSPTGNNQPQHF TGTGCCAGCTCACCCACGGGAAACAATCAGCCCCAGCATTTT
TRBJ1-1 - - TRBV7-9 CASSTLQNPNTEAFF TGTGCCAGCAGCACCCTACAGAATCCGAACACTGAAGCTTTCTTT
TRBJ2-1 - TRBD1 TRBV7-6 CASSYLFRDRAFYNEQFF TGTGCCAGCAGTTACTTATTCCGGGACAGGGCTTTTTACAATGAGCAGTTCTTC
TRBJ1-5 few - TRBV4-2 CASSQYSHQPQHF TGTGCCAGCAGCCAATACAGCCATCAGCCCCAGCATTTT
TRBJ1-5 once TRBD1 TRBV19 CASSTWTGADQPQHF TGTGCCAGTAGTACCTGGACAGGGGCGGATCAGCCCCAGCATTTT
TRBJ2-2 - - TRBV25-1 CASSLLTGELFF TGTGCCAGCAGCTTGTTAACCGGGGAGCTGTTTTTT
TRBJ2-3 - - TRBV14 CASSQGGLTTDTQYF TGTGCCAGCAGCCAAGGGGGACTCACAACAGATACGCAGTATTTT
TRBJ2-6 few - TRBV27 CASSLYGANVLTF TGTGCCAGCAGTTTATATGGGGCCAACGTCCTGACTTTC
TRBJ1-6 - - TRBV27 CASSDALSSYNSPLHF TGTGCCAGCAGCGACGCGCTGAGCTCCTATAATTCACCCCTCCACTTT
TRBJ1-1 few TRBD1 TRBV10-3 CAIKQGGKEKAFF TGTGCCATCAAGCAGGGGGGGAAGGAGAAAGCTTTCTTT
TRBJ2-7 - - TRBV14 CASGPNIGEGQYF TGTGCCAGCGGACCTAATATAGGTGAGGGGCAGTACTTC
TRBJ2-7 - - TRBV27 CASSFGTNEQYF TGTGCCAGCAGTTTCGGGACAAACGAGCAGTACTTC
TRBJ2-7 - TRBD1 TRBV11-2 CASSFRTGEYEQYF TGTGCCAGCAGCTTCCGGACAGGGGAGTACGAGCAGTACTTC
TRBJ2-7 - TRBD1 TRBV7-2 CASSPNLQGEDEQYF TGTGCCAGCAGCCCTAACTTACAGGGGGAGGACGAGCAGTACTTC
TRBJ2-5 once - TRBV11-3 CASSLPLAGKGETQYF TGTGCCAGCAGCTTACCTTTAGCAGGGAAAGGAGAGACCCAGTACTTC
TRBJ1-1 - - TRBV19 CASSGNWTVEAFF TGTGCCAGTAGTGGCAACTGGACGGTTGAAGCTTTCTTT
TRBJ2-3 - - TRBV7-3 CASSPWGPTDTQYF TGTGCCAGCAGCCCGTGGGGACCGACAGATACGCAGTATTTT
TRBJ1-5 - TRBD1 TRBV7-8 CASSLASFTGAVTPQHF TGTGCCAGCAGCTTAGCCTCCTTCACAGGGGCCGTTACGCCCCAGCATTTT